The rows below give T cell receptor beta chains drawn from one sample of a study of blood T cell repertoires in COVID-19. TCRdb's table, derived via immunoSEQ multiplex PCR, lists solely in-frame clones and lacks some. This sample has approximately 220,000 clones, with 80% to 90% found just once. Input material: peripheral blood. Receptors originate from a woman aged 50 to 65 with acute or convalescent COVID-19. CDR3s include the opening cysteine and the closing phenylalanine or tryptophan. Each record gives: J gene, V gene, clone size, D gene, CDR3 protein, CDR3 DNA. The D gene is left open where the match is weak. The size field is filled for only some rows; it gives once, few, many or a size class.

J gene: TRBJ2-2
V gene: TRBV11-3
clone size: .
D gene: .
CDR3 protein: CASSLVAGAFTGELFF
CDR3 DNA: TGTGCCAGCAGCTTAGTGGCAGGGGCATTCACCGGGGAGCTGTTTTTT

J gene: TRBJ2-7
V gene: TRBV7-9
clone size: .
D gene: TRBD2
CDR3 protein: CASSLTSGSSYEQYF
CDR3 DNA: TGTGCCAGCAGCTTAACTAGCGGGAGCTCCTACGAGCAGTACTTC

J gene: TRBJ2-5
V gene: TRBV15
clone size: few
D gene: TRBD2
CDR3 protein: CATSQHGRGETQYF
CDR3 DNA: TGTGCCACCAGCCAACACGGGAGGGGAGAGACCCAGTACTTC

J gene: TRBJ2-2
V gene: TRBV11-2
clone size: .
D gene: .
CDR3 protein: CASLGGGELFF
CDR3 DNA: TGTGCCAGCCTCGGAGGCGGGGAGCTGTTTTTT

J gene: TRBJ1-2
V gene: TRBV6-5
clone size: .
D gene: TRBD1
CDR3 protein: CASSPTGTGRQGYTF
CDR3 DNA: TGTGCCAGCAGTCCAACCGGGACAGGGAGGCAGGGCTACACCTTC

J gene: TRBJ1-5
V gene: TRBV19
clone size: .
D gene: .
CDR3 protein: CASTEFNRASNQPQHF
CDR3 DNA: TGTGCCAGTACCGAATTCAACAGGGCAAGCAATCAGCCCCAGCATTTT

J gene: TRBJ2-7
V gene: TRBV14
clone size: once
D gene: TRBD1
CDR3 protein: CASSRGRGTGYEQYF
CDR3 DNA: TGTGCCAGCAGCCGTGGCAGGGGGACAGGCTACGAGCAGTACTTC

J gene: TRBJ2-7
V gene: TRBV7-9
clone size: .
D gene: .
CDR3 protein: CASSPSQEDEQYF
CDR3 DNA: TGTGCCAGCAGCCCCTCGCAGGAGGACGAGCAGTACTTC

J gene: TRBJ2-7
V gene: TRBV10-3
clone size: .
D gene: .
CDR3 protein: CAISESSSRYF
CDR3 DNA: TGTGCCATCAGTGAGTCGAGTTCTCGGTACTTC

J gene: TRBJ2-1
V gene: TRBV6-6
clone size: .
D gene: .
CDR3 protein: CASSYSSGPSYNEQFF
CDR3 DNA: TGTGCCAGCAGTTACTCGAGCGGGCCGTCCTACAATGAGCAGTTCTTC

J gene: TRBJ2-2
V gene: TRBV11-2
clone size: .
D gene: TRBD1
CDR3 protein: CASSSPPGTGLVTGELFF
CDR3 DNA: TGTGCCAGCAGCTCACCGCCCGGGACAGGGCTTGTCACCGGGGAGCTGTTTTTT

J gene: TRBJ1-3
V gene: TRBV5-4
clone size: few
D gene: .
CDR3 protein: CASSLARDTSGNTIYF
CDR3 DNA: TGTGCCAGCAGCTTGGCCCGGGACACCTCTGGAAACACCATATATTTT

J gene: TRBJ2-5
V gene: TRBV10-3
clone size: .
D gene: TRBD2
CDR3 protein: CAISEPPGGTQYF
CDR3 DNA: TGTGCCATCAGTGAGCCCCCGGGGGGGACCCAGTACTTC

J gene: TRBJ1-1
V gene: TRBV7-9
clone size: .
D gene: .
CDR3 protein: CASREGVGTEAFF
CDR3 DNA: TGTGCCAGCAGAGAGGGGGTCGGTACTGAAGCTTTCTTT

J gene: TRBJ1-1
V gene: TRBV12-3/TRBV12-4
clone size: .
D gene: TRBD1
CDR3 protein: CASSSTGVTEAFF
CDR3 DNA: TGTGCCAGCAGTTCCACAGGGGTCACTGAAGCTTTCTTT

J gene: TRBJ1-1
V gene: TRBV30
clone size: .
D gene: TRBD1
CDR3 protein: CAWRRQGWNTEAFF
CDR3 DNA: TGTGCCTGGAGAAGACAGGGTTGGAACACTGAAGCTTTCTTT

J gene: TRBJ2-2
V gene: TRBV3-1/TRBV3-2
clone size: .
D gene: TRBD2
CDR3 protein: CASSQRGVNTGELFF
CDR3 DNA: TGTGCCAGCAGCCAACGGGGGGTTAACACCGGGGAGCTGTTTTTT

J gene: TRBJ2-1
V gene: TRBV5-1
clone size: .
D gene: TRBD1
CDR3 protein: CASSNRDRGSNEQFF
CDR3 DNA: TGCGCCAGCAGCAACCGGGACAGGGGGTCCAATGAGCAGTTCTTC

J gene: TRBJ2-7
V gene: TRBV7-8
clone size: .
D gene: TRBD1
CDR3 protein: CASSLDRRDEQYF
CDR3 DNA: TGTGCCAGCAGCTTGGACAGGCGGGACGAGCAGTACTTC

J gene: TRBJ2-7
V gene: TRBV4-3
clone size: .
D gene: TRBD2
CDR3 protein: CASSPPAGGVSEQYF
CDR3 DNA: TGCGCCAGCAGCCCCCCAGCGGGGGGCGTTAGCGAGCAGTACTTC

J gene: TRBJ1-2
V gene: TRBV7-8
clone size: .
D gene: .
CDR3 protein: CASSLSSSGKANYGYTF
CDR3 DNA: TGTGCCAGCAGCTTATCTAGTAGCGGGAAGGCTAACTATGGCTACACCTTC

J gene: TRBJ2-7
V gene: TRBV14
clone size: .
D gene: .
CDR3 protein: CASSANGAYEQYF
CDR3 DNA: TGTGCCAGCAGCGCTAACGGAGCCTACGAGCAGTACTTC

J gene: TRBJ2-5
V gene: TRBV3-1/TRBV3-2
clone size: .
D gene: TRBD2
CDR3 protein: CASSQDTSGGTQYF
CDR3 DNA: TGTGCCAGCAGCCAAGACACTTCGGGGGGGACCCAGTACTTC